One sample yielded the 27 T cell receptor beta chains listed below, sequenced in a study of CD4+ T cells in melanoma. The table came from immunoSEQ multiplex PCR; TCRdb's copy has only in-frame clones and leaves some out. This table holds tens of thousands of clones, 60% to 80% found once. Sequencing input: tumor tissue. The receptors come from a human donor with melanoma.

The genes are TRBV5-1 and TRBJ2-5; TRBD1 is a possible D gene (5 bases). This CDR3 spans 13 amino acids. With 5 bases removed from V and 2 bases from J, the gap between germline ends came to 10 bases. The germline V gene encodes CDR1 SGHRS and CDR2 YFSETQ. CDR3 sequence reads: CASRAGQQETQYF. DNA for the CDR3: TGCGCCAGCAGGGCAGGACAACAAGAGACCCAGTACTTC.

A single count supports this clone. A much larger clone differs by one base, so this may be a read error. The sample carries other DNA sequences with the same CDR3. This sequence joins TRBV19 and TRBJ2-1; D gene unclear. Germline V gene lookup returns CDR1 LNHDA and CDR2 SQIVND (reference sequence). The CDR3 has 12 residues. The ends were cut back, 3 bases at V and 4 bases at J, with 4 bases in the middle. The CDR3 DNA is TGTGCCAGTAGTATGGGTTACAATGAGCAGTTCTTC. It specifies CASSMGYNEQFF.

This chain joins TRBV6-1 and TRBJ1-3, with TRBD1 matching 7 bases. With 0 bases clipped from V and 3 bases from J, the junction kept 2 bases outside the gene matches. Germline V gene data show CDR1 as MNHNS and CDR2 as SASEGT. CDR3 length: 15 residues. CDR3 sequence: CASSEAGTVGNTIYF. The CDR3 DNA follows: TGTGCCAGCAGTGAAGCGGGGACAGTTGGAAACACCATATATTTT.

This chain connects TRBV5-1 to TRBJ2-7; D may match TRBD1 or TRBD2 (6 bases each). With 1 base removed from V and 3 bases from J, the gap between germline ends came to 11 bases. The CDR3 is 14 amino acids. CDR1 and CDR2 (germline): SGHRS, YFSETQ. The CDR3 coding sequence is TGCGCCAGCAGCTTGCTAGGGGGAGGCTACGAGCAGTACTTC. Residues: CASSLLGGGYEQYF.

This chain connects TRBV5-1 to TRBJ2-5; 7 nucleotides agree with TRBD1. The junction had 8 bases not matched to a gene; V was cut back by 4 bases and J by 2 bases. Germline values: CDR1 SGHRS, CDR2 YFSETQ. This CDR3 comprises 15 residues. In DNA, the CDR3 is TGCGCCAGCAGCGTCGCCGGGACAGTACAAGAGACCCAGTACTTC. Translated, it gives CASSVAGTVQETQYF.

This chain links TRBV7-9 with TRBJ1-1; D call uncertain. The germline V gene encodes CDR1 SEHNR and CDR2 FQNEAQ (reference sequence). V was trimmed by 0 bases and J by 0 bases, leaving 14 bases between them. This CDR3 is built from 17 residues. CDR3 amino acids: CASSLALRTTLNTEAFF. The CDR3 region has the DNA TGTGCCAGCAGCTTAGCGCTGCGAACTACATTGAACACTGAAGCTTTCTTT. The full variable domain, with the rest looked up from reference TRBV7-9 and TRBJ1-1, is DTGVSQNPRHKITKRGQNVTFRCDPISEHNRLYWYRQTLGQGPEFLTYFQNEAQLEKSRLLSDRFSAERPKGSFSTLEIQRTEQGDSAMYLCASSLALRTTLNTEAFFGQGTRLTVV.

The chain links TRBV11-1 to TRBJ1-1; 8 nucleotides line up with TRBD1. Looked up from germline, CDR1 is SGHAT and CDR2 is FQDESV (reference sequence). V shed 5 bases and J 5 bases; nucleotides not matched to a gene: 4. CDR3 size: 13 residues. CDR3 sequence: CASSPTGGTEAFF. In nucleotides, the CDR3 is TGTGCCAGCAGCCCCACAGGGGGTACTGAAGCTTTCTTT. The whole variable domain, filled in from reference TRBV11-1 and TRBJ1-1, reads EAEVAQSPRYKITEKSQAVAFWCDPISGHATLYWYRQILGQGPELLVQFQDESVVDDSQLPKDRFSAERLKGVDSTLKIQPAELGDSAMYLCASSPTGGTEAFFGQGTRLTVV.

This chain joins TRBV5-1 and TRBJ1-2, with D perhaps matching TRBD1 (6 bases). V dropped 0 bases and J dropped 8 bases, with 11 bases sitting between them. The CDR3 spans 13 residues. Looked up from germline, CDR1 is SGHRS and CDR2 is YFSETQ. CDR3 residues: CASSLEPTGGYTF. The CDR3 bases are TGCGCCAGCAGCTTGGAACCGACAGGCGGCTACACCTTC.

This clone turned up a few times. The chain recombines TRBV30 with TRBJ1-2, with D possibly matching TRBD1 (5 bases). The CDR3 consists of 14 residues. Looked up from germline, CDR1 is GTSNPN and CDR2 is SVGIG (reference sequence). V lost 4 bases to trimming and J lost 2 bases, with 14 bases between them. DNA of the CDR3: TGTGCCTGGATGGGGCAGGGTGGGAACTATGGCTACACCTTC. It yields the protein CAWMGQGGNYGYTF.

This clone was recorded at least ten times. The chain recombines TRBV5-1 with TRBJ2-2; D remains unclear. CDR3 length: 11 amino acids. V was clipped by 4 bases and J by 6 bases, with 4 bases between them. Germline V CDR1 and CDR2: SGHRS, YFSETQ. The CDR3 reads CASSLPGELFF. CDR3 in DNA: TGCGCCAGCAGCCTGCCCGGGGAGCTGTTTTTT.

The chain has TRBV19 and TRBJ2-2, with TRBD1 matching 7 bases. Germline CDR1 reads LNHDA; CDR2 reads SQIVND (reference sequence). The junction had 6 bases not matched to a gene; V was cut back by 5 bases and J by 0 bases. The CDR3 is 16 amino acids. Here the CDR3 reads CASSRTGPANTGELFF. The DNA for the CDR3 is TGTGCCAGTAGTCGGACAGGCCCCGCGAACACCGGGGAGCTGTTTTTT.

CDR3 residues: CASSSDRGQETQYF. The CDR3 DNA reads TGCGCCAGCAGTTCAGACAGGGGGCAAGAGACCCAGTACTTC. The V and J genes are TRBV10-1 and TRBJ2-5, with 9 bases aligning to TRBD1. Germline CDR1 reads WNHNN; CDR2 reads SYGVQD (reference sequence). The CDR3 spans 14 residues. J gave up 2 bases and V 5 bases, and 3 bases lay outside the gene matches.

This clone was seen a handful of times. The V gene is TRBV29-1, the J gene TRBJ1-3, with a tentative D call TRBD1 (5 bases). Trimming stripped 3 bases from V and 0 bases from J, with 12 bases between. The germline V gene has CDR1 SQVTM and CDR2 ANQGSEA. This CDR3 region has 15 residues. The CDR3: CSVETGTDSGNTIYF. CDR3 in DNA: TGCAGCGTTGAGACCGGGACTGACTCTGGAAACACCATATATTTT.

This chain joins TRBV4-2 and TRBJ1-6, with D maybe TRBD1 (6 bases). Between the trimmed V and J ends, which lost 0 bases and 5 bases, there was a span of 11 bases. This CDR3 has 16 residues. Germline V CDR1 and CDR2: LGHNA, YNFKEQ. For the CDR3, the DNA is TGTGCCAGCAGCCAAGAACAGGGAAGGAATAATTCACCCCTCCACTTT. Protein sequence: CASSQEQGRNNSPLHF.

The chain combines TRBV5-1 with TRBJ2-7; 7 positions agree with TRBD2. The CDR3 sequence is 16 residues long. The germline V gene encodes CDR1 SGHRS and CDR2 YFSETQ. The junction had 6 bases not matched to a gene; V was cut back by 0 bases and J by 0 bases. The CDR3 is CASSLDFGGSSYEQYF. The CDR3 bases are TGCGCCAGCAGCTTGGACTTCGGGGGGAGCTCCTACGAGCAGTACTTC. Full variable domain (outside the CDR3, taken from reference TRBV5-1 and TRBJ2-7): KAGVTQTPRYLIKTRGQQVTLSCSPISGHRSVSWYQQTPGQGLQFLFEYFSETQRNKGNFPGRFSGRQFSNSRSEMNVSTLELGDSALYLCASSLDFGGSSYEQYFGPGTRLTVT.

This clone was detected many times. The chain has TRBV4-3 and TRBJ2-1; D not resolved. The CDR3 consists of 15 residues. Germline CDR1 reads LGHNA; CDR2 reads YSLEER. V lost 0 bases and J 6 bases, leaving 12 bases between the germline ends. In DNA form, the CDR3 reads TGCGCCAGCAGCCAAGATTTGGGGTTGCGCAATGAGCAGTTCTTC. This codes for CASSQDLGLRNEQFF.

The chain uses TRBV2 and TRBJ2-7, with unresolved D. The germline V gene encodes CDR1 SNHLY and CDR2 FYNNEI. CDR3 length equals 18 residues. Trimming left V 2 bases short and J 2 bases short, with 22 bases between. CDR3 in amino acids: CASSEPWQFKMIPYEQYF. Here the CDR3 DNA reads TGTGCCAGCAGTGAACCGTGGCAGTTCAAGATGATCCCCTACGAGCAGTACTTC.

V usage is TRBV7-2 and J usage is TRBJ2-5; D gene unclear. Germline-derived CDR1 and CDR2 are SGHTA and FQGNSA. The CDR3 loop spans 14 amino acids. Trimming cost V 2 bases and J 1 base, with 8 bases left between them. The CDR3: CASSLSRAQETQYF. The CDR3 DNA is TGTGCCAGCAGCTTATCCCGTGCCCAAGAGACCCAGTACTTC.

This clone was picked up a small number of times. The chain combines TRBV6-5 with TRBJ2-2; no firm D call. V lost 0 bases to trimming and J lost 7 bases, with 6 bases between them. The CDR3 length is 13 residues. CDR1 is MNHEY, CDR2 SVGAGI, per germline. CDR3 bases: TGTGCCAGCAGTTACTCGTTGGTCGGGGAGCTGTTTTTT. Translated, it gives CASSYSLVGELFF.

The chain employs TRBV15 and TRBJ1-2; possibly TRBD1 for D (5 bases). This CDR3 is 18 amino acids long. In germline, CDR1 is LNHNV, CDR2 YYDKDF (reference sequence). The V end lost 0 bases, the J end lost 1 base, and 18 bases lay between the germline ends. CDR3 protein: CATSRDLYIGRVNYGYTF. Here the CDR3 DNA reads TGTGCCACCAGCAGAGATCTCTATATCGGCAGGGTTAACTATGGCTACACCTTC.

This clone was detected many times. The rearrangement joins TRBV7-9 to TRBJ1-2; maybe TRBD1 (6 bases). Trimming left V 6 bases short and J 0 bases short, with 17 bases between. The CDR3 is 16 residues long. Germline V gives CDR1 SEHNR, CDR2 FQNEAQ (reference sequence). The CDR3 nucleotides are TGTGCCAGCAGTTTACAGGGCTCAGAGCCTAACTATGGCTACACCTTC. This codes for CASSLQGSEPNYGYTF.

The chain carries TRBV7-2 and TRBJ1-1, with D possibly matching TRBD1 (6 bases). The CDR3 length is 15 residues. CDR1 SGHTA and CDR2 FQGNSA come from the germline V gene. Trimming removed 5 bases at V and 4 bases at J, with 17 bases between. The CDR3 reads CASSPRTVRSTEAFF. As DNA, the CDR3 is TGTGCCAGCAGCCCTCGGACAGTTAGGAGCACTGAAGCTTTCTTT.

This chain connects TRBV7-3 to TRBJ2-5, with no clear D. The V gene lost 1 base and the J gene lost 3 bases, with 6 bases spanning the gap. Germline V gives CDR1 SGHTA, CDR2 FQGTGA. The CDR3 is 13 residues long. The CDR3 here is CASSLKGKETQYF. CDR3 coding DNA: TGTGCCAGCAGCTTAAAGGGAAAAGAGACCCAGTACTTC. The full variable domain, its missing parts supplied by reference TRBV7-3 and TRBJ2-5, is GAGVSQTPSNKVTEKGKYVELRCDPISGHTALYWYRQSLGQGPEFLIYFQGTGAADDSGLPNDRFFAVRPEGSVSTLKIQRTERGDSAVYLCASSLKGKETQYFGPGTRLLVL.

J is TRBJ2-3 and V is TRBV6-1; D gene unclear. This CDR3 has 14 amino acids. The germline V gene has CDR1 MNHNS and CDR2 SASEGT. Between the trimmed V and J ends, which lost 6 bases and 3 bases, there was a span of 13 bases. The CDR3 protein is CASSQTTVTDTQYF. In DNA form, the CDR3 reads TGTGCCAGCAGCCAGACGACCGTTACAGATACGCAGTATTTT.

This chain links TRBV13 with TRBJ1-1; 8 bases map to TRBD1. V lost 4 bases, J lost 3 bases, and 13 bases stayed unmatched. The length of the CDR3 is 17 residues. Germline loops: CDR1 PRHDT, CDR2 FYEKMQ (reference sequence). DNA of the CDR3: TGTGCCAGCAGCTCGCTCGTCTTGGGACAGGTGGACACTGAAGCTTTCTTT. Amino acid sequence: CASSSLVLGQVDTEAFF.

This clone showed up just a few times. The CDR3 loop is CASSDVSTDTQYF. The CDR3 nucleotides read TGTGCCAGCAGTGACGTCAGCACAGATACGCAGTATTTT. V gene TRBV6-1 combines with J gene TRBJ2-3; D not resolved. Germline CDR1 is MNHNS and CDR2 is SASEGT. The V gene lost 3 bases and the J gene lost 0 bases, with 4 bases spanning the gap. This CDR3 comprises 13 residues.

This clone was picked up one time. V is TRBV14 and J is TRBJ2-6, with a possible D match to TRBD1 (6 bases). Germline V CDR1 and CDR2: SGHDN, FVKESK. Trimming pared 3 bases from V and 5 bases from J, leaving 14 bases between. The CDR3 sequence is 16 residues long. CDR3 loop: CASSQGPGDRANVLTF. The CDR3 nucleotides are TGTGCCAGCAGCCAGGGGCCAGGGGATAGGGCCAACGTCCTGACTTTC.